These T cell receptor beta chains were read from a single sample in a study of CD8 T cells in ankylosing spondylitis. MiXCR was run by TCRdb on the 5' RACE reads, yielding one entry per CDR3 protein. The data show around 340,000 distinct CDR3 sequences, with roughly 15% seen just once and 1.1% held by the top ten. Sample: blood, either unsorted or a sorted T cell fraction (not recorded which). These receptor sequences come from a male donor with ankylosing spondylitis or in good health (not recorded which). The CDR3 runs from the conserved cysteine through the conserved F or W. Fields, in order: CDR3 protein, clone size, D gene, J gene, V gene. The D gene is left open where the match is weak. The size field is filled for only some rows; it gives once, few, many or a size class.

CASSYAGINSPLHF	.	.	TRBJ1-6	TRBV6-5
CASSDGGGHEQYF	few	.	TRBJ2-7	TRBV5-1
CSASGDFSSSYNEQFF	few	.	TRBJ2-1	TRBV20-1
CASGRSASAQTQYF	.	.	TRBJ2-5	TRBV12-3/TRBV12-4
CASSQFGGGRTVGELFF	few	TRBD2	TRBJ2-2	TRBV4-1
CASGARGATGELFF	many	.	TRBJ2-2	TRBV7-8
CASRGREKLFF	few	.	TRBJ1-4	TRBV6-5
CASSLTPYTEAFF	.	.	TRBJ1-1	TRBV7-2
CSARGTYEQYF	.	.	TRBJ2-7	TRBV20-1
CASSFLAGGPNEQFF	.	TRBD2	TRBJ2-1	TRBV7-9
CASSDTGLRQFF	.	.	TRBJ2-1	TRBV6-1
CASSLQGGQIDTQYF	.	TRBD1	TRBJ2-3	TRBV5-1
CATSRSQRTGELFF	few	.	TRBJ1-4	TRBV15
CASSSHSGGDTQYF	.	TRBD2	TRBJ2-3	TRBV12-3/TRBV12-4
CASALGRASETQYF	.	.	TRBJ2-5	TRBV5-1
CSASQGSNQPQHF	.	.	TRBJ1-5	TRBV20-1
CATSRFGFATNEKLFF	many	.	TRBJ1-4	TRBV15
CASRKTGPTYEQYF	few	TRBD1	TRBJ2-7	TRBV12-3/TRBV12-4
CASSPPGQSITEAFF	few	TRBD1	TRBJ1-1	TRBV18
CASSKGRNTEAFF	few	.	TRBJ1-1	TRBV18
CALGRNGYTGELFF	few	.	TRBJ2-2	TRBV21-1
CSATDRLLREQYF	many	.	TRBJ2-7	TRBV20-1
CASSLGGGLTEAFF	.	.	TRBJ1-1	TRBV27
CSARDGRGAQNIQYF	.	TRBD2	TRBJ2-4	TRBV20-1
CSAVTSGRGLRINEQFF	.	TRBD2	TRBJ2-1	TRBV20-1
CASSLEARTNVYGYTF	.	.	TRBJ1-2	TRBV5-1
CASSLAALENYNEQFF	few	.	TRBJ2-1	TRBV5-1
CASSVSPVGNEQFF	.	.	TRBJ2-1	TRBV2
CASTLGGEMGTGELFF	few	.	TRBJ2-2	TRBV12-3/TRBV12-4
CASTHPRGGTGELFF	.	TRBD2	TRBJ2-2	TRBV12-3/TRBV12-4
CASSHGQNTGELFF	.	.	TRBJ2-2	TRBV13
CATSAPEEGAADTQYF	.	.	TRBJ2-3	TRBV24-1
CASSLPRIAGVTGELFF	.	TRBD2	TRBJ2-2	TRBV12-3/TRBV12-4
CASKGLVSEQYF	few	.	TRBJ2-7	TRBV25-1
CASRERTGGTGELFF	.	TRBD1	TRBJ2-2	TRBV7-2
CSARDPGTSNNEQFF	few	.	TRBJ2-1	TRBV20-1
CASSWAGAFGSPLHF	few	.	TRBJ1-6	TRBV12-3/TRBV12-4
CASSQDETFSNEQFF	few	.	TRBJ2-1	TRBV4-1
CASSSHEQYF	many	.	TRBJ2-7	TRBV7-2
CASSPGQWPTTIYF	many	TRBD1	TRBJ1-3	TRBV7-9
CASSLLVDYYGYTF	.	.	TRBJ1-2	TRBV5-5
CASSPRESGANVLTF	.	.	TRBJ2-6	TRBV7-2
CASSLGQNNSPLHF	few	TRBD1	TRBJ1-6	TRBV11-2
CSAILSGRLLNNEQFF	few	.	TRBJ2-1	TRBV20-1
CASSPREPTYEQYF	.	.	TRBJ2-7	TRBV19
CASSRTGDYNEQFF	many	TRBD1	TRBJ2-1	TRBV2
CASSSKQRNTGELFF	.	.	TRBJ2-2	TRBV5-1
CSVGGRGTTEAFF	few	.	TRBJ1-1	TRBV29-1